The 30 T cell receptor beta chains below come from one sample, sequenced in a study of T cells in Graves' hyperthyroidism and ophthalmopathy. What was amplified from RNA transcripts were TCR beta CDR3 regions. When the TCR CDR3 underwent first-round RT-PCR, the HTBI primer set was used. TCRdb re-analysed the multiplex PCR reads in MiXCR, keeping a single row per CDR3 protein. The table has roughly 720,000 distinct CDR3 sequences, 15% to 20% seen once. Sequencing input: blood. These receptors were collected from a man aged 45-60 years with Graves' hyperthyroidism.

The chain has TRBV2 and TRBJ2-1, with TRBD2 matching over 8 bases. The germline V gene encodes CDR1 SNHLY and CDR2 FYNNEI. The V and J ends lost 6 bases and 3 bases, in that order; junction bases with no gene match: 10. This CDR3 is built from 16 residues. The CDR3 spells CASRTIAGRYYNEQFF. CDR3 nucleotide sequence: TGTGCCAGCAGGACCATAGCGGGACGTTACTACAATGAGCAGTTCTTC.

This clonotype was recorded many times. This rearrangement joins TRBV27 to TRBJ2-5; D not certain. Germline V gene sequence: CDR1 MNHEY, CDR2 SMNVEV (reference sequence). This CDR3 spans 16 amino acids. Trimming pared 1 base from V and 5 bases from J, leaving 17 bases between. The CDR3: CASSLLSPAGIETQYF. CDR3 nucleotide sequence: TGTGCCAGCAGTTTATTATCTCCGGCAGGCATTGAGACCCAGTACTTC.

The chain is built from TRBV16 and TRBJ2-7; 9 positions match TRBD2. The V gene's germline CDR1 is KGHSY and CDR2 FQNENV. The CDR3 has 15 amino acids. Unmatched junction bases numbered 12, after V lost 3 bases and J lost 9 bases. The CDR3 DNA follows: TGTGCCAGCAGCCATTTCTTCGCGGGAGGGCCGCGGCAGTACTTC. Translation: CASSHFFAGGPRQYF.

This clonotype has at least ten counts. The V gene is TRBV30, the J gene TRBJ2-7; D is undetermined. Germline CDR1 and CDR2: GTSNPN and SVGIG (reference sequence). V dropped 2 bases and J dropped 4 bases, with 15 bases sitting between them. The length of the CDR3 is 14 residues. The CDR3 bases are TGTGCCTGGAGTAATAGCCCCGGAATTTACGAGCAGTACTTC. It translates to CAWSNSPGIYEQYF.

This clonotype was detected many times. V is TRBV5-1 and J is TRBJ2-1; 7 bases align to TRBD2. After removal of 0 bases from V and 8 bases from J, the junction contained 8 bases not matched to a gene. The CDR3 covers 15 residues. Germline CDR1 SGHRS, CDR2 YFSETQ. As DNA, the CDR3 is TGCGCCAGCAGCTTGGCCAGCGGGATGGGCTATGAGCAGTTCTTC. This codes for CASSLASGMGYEQFF.

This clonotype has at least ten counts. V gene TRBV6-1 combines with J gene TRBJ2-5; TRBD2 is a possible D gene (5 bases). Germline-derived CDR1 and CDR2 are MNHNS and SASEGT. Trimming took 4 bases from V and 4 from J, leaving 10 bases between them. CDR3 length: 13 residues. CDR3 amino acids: CASSARVGETQYF. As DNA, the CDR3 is TGTGCCAGCAGTGCGAGGGTGGGAGAGACCCAGTACTTC.

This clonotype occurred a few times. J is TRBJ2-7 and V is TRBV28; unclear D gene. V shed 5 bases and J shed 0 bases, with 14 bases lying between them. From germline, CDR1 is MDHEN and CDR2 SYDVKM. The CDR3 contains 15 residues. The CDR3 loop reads CASSLVLDGSYEQYF. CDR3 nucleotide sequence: TGTGCCAGCAGTCTAGTACTGGACGGCTCCTACGAGCAGTACTTC.

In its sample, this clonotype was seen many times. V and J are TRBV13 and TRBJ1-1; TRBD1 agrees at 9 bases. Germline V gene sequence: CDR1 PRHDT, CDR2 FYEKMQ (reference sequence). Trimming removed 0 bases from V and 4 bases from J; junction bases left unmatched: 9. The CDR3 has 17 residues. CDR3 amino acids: CASSLGTGGVGGTEAFF. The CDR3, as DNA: TGTGCCAGCAGCTTAGGAACAGGGGGCGTCGGGGGCACTGAAGCTTTCTTT.

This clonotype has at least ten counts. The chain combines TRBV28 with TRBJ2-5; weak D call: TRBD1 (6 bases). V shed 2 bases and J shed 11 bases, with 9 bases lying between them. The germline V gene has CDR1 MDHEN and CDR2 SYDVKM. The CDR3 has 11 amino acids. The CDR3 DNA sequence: TGTGCCAGCAGTTTAGTGGGACAACAGTACTTC. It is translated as CASSLVGQQYF.

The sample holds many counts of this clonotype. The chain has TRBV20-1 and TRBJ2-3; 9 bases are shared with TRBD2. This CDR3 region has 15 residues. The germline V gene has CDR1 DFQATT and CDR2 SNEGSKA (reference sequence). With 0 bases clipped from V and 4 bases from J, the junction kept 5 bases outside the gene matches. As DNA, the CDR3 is TGCAGTGCTAGAGATGGTAGCGGGAGTCCAGATACGCAGTATTTT. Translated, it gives CSARDGSGSPDTQYF.

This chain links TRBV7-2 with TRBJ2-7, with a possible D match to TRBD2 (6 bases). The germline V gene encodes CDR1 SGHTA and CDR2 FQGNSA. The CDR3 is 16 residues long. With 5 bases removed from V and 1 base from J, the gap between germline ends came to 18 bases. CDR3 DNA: TGTGCCAGCAGCGTAAGTGGTGGGAGGAGTTCCTACGAGCAGTACTTC. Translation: CASSVSGGRSSYEQYF.

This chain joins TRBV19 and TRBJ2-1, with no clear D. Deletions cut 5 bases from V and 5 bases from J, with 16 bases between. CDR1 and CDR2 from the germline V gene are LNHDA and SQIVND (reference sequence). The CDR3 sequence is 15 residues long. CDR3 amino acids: CASSGRSHTHNEQFF. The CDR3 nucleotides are TGTGCCAGTAGTGGTAGATCCCACACACACAATGAGCAGTTCTTC. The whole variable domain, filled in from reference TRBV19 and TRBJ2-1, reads DGGITQSPKYLFRKEGQNVTLSCEQNLNHDAMYWYRQDPGQGLRLIYYSQIVNDFQKGDIAEGYSVSREKKESFPLTVTSAQKNPTAFYLCASSGRSHTHNEQFFGPGTRLTVL.

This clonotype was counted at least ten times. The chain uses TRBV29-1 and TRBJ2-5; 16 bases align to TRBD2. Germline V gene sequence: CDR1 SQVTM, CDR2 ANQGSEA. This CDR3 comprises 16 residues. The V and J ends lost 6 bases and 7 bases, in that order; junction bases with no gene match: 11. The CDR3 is CSVTGTSGRVGVTQYF. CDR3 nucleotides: TGCAGCGTGACCGGGACTAGCGGGAGGGTGGGTGTGACCCAGTACTTC. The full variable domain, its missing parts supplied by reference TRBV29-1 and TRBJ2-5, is SAVISQKPSRDICQRGTSLTIQCQVDSQVTMMFWYRQQPGQSLTLIATANQGSEATYESGFVIDKFPISRPNLTFSTLTVSNMSPEDSSIYLCSVTGTSGRVGVTQYFGPGTRLLVL.

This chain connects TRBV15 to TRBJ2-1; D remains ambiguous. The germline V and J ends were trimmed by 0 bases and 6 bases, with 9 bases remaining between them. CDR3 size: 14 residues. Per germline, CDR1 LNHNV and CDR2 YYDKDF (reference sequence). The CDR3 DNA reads TGTGCCACCAGCAGAGATATAGGCCGCAATGAGCAGTTCTTC. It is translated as CATSRDIGRNEQFF.

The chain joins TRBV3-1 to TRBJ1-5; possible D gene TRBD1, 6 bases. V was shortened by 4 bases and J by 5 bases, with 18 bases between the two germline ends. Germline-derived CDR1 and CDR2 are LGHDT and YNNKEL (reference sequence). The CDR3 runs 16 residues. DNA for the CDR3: TGTGCCAGCAGCCTCGGCGCAGGGGCGACCCATCAGCCCCAGCATTTT. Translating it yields CASSLGAGATHQPQHF.

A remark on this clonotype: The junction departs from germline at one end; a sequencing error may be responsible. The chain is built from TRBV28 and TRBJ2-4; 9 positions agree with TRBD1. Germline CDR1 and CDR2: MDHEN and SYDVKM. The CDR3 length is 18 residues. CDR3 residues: CASSLNVGTGLTKSIQYF. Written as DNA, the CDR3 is TGTGCCAGCAGTTTGAATGTGGGGACAGGGTTAACCAAAAGCATTCAGTACTTC.

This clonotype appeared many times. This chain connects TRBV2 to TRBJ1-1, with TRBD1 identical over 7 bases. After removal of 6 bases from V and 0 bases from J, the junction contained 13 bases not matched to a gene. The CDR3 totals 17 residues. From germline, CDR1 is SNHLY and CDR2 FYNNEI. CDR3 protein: CASRPGQVYSVNTEAFF. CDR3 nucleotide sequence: TGTGCCAGCAGGCCTGGACAGGTTTATTCCGTGAACACTGAAGCTTTCTTT.

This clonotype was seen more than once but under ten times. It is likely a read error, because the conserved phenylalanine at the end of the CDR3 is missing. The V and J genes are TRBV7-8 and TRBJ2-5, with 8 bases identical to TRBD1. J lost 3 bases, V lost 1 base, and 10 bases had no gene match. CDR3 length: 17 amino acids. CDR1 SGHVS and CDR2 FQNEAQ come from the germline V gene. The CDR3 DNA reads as TGTGCCAGCAGCTTAGAGGTGACGACAGGGGACGAAGAGACCCAGTACCTC. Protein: CASSLEVTTGDEETQYL.

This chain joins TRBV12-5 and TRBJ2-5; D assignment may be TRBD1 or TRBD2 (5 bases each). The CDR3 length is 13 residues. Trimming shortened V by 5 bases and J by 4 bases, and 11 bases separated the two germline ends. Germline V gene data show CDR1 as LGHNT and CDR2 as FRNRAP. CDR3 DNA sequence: TGTGCTAGTGGTCTTGGGGGTAGAGAGACCCAGTACTTC. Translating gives CASGLGGRETQYF.

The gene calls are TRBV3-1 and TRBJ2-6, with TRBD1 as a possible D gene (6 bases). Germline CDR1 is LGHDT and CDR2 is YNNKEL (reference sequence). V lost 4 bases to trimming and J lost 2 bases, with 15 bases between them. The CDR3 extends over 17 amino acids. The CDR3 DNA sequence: TGTGCCAGCAGCCCCACAGGGAAGTTAACTGGGGCCAACGTCCTGACTTTC. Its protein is CASSPTGKLTGANVLTF. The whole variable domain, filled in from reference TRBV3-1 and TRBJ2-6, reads DTAVSQTPKYLVTQMGNDKSIKCEQNLGHDTMYWYKQDSKKFLKIMFSYNNKELIINETVPNRFSPKSPDKAHLNLHINSLELGDSAVYFCASSPTGKLTGANVLTFGAGSRLTVL.

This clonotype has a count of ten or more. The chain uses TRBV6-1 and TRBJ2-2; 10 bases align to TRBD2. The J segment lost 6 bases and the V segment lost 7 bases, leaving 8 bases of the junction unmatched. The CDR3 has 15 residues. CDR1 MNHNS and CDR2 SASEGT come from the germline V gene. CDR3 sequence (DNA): TGTGCCAGCAACCAAAGACTAGCGGGTTCCGGGGAGCTGTTTTTT. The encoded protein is CASNQRLAGSGELFF.

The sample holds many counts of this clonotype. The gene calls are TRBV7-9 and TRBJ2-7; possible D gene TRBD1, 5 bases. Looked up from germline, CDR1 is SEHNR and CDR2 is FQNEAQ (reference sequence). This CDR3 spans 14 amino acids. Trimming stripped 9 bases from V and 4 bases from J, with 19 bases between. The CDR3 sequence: CASTLGAEEYEQYF. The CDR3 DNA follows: TGTGCCAGTACCCTTGGGGCAGAAGAATACGAGCAGTACTTC.

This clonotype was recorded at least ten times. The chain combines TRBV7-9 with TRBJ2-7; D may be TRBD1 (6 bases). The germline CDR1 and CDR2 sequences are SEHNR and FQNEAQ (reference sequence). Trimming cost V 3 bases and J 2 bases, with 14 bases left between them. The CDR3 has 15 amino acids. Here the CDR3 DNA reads TGTGCCAGCAGCTTGGGCAGGGGTATTGCCTACGAGCAGTACTTC. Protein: CASSLGRGIAYEQYF.

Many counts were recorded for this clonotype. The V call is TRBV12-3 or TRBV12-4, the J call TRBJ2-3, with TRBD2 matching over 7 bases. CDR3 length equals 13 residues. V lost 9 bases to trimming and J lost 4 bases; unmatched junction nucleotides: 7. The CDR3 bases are TGTGCCAGTGTTGGCGGGAGTTCAGATACGCAGTATTTT. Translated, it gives CASVGGSSDTQYF.

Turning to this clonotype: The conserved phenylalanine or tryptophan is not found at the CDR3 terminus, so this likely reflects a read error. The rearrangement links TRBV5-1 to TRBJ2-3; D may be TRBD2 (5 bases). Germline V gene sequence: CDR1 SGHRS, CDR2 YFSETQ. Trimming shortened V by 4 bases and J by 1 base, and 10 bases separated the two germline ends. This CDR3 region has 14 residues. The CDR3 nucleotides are TGCGCCAGCAGCCCGGAGGCGGGCACAGATACGCAGTATTAT. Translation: CASSPEAGTDTQYY.

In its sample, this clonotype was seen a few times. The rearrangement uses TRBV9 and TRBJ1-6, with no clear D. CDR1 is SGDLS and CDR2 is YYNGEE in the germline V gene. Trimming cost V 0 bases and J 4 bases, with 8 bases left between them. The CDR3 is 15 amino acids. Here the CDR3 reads CASSVEWGYNSPLHF. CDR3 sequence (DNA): TGTGCCAGCAGCGTAGAGTGGGGATATAATTCACCCCTCCACTTT.

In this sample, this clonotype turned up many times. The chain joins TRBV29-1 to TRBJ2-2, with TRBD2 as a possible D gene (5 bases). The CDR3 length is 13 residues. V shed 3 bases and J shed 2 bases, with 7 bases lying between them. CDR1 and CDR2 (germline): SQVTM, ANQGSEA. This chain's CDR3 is CSVDRGNTGELFF. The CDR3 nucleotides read TGCAGCGTTGATCGGGGTAACACCGGGGAGCTGTTTTTT.

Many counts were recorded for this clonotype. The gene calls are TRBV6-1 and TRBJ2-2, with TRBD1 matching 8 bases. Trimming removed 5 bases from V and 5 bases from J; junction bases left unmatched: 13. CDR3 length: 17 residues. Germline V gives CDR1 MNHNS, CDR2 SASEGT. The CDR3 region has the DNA TGTGCCAGCAGTTATCATTCATGGACAGGGAGAACCGGGGAGCTGTTTTTT. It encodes CASSYHSWTGRTGELFF.

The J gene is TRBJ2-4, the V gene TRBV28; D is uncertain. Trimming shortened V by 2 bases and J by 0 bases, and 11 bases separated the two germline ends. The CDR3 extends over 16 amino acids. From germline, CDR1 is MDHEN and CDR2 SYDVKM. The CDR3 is CASSLTGSAAKNIQYF. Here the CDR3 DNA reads TGTGCCAGCAGTTTAACTGGGTCGGCAGCCAAAAACATTCAGTACTTC.

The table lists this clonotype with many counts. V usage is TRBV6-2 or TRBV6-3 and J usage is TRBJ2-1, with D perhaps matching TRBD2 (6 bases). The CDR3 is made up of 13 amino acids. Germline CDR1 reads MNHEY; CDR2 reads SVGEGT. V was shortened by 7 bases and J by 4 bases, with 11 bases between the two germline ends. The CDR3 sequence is CASTLALYNEQFF. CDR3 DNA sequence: TGTGCCAGCACACTAGCTTTGTACAATGAGCAGTTCTTC.